The clone carrying this T cell receptor beta chain was picked up a small number of times. Its matching antigen is unknown. Using immunoSEQ multiplex PCR, the repertoire was profiled, and TCRdb retains in-frame clones only, with some absent. The sample carries about 45,000 clones, 60% to 80% recorded once. This entry is derived from a study of vaccination effects on CD4 cells after COVID-19. Study-level findings and limits: In convalescent patients, vaccine-induced clones largely differed from infection-induced clones.

It was after nine to eleven days of culture that CD4+ T cells were isolated. This receptor was taken from a human donor who had a prior SARS-CoV-2 infection. The specimen comprised CD4+ T cells from PBMCs cultured without peptide, sampled before COVID-19 vaccination.

DNA for the CDR3: TGTGCCACCAGTGAGGGTTCCTATAATTCACCCCTCCACTTT. Residues: CATSEGSYNSPLHF. This rearrangement joins TRBV24-1 to TRBJ1-6; D is undetermined. Germline V gene sequence: CDR1 KGHDR, CDR2 SFDVKD. Trimming pared 4 bases from V and 1 base from J, leaving 4 bases between. The CDR3 has 14 residues.